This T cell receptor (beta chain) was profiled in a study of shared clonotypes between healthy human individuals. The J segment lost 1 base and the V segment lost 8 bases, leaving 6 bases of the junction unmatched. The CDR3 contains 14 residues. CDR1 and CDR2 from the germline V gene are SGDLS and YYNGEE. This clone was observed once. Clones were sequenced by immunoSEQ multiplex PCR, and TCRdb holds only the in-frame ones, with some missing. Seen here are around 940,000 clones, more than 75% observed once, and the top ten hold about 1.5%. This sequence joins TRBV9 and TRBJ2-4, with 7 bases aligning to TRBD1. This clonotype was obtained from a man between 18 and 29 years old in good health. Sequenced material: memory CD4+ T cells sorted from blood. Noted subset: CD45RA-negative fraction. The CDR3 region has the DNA TGTGCCAGTAACAGGGGTATGGCCAAAAACATTCAGTACTTC. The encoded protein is CASNRGMAKNIQYF.